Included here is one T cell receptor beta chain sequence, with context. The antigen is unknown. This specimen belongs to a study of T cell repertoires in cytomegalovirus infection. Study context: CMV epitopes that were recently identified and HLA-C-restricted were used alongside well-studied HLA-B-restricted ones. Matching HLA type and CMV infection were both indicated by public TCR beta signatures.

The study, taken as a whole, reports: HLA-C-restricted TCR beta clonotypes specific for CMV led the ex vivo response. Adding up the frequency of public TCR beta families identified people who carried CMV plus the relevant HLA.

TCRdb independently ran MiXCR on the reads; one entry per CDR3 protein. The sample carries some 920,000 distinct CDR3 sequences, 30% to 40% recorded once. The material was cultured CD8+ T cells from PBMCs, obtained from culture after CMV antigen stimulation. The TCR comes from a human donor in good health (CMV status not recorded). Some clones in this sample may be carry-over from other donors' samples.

CDR3 in amino acids: CASSSPGGGLDEQFF. The DNA for the CDR3 is TGTGCCAGCAGCTCTCCCGGGGGCGGGTTGGATGAGCAGTTCTTC. The chain uses TRBV7-9 and TRBJ2-1; D possibly uses TRBD1 or TRBD2 (6 bases each). The germline V gene encodes CDR1 SEHNR and CDR2 FQNEAQ (reference sequence). The CDR3 has 15 residues. The V and J ends lost 4 bases and 8 bases respectively, with 18 bases between them.